The clone carrying this T cell receptor (beta chain) was recorded a few times. Its target is not known. The sample originates from a study of vaccination and CD4 T cells after COVID-19. Study at large: Each control culture was treated with a CEFX pool, an HIV-1 Nef pool, or no peptide.

Treatment here: 10-day PBMC culture with coronavirus spike peptide pools or control peptides (ViraFEST assay). Study findings and constraints: Researchers report that a median approximately 86% of reactive clones in convalescent patients surfaced only post-vaccination. SARS-CoV-2-reactive clonotypes rose nonsignificantly, with the median going from about 20 to 38.

Germline V gene lookup returns CDR1 SGHRS and CDR2 YFSETQ. V dropped 0 bases and J dropped 4 bases, with 4 bases sitting between them. This CDR3 is 13 amino acids long. Cultured CD4+ T cells had their DNA profiled by the Oncomine TCR Beta short-read assay. TCRdb ran MiXCR on the PCR reads and lists one entry per CDR3 protein. The table has around 18,000 distinct CDR3 sequences, roughly 50% seen once. This chain joins TRBV5-1 and TRBJ1-4, with no clear D. This TCR derives from a human donor who had recovered from COVID-19. Sequencing used CD4+ T cells from blood, cultured in vitro. The CDR3 DNA reads TGCGCCAGCAGCTTGGTAGTTAATGAAAAACTGTTTTTT. Translated: CASSLVVNEKLFF.